The clone carrying this T cell receptor beta chain was detected ten times or more. After removal of 4 bases from V and 3 bases from J, the junction contained 11 bases not matched to a gene. Germline CDR1 reads MGHRA; CDR2 reads YSYEKL. This CDR3 is built from 17 residues. TCRdb independently ran MiXCR on the RACE reads; one entry per CDR3 protein. The sample carries over 45,000 distinct CDR3 sequences, around 4.1% recorded once. These data are taken from a study of human T cells and chemical hapten exposure. Regarding time point: healthy volunteer bleed at 2 weeks. The starting material, unfractionated whole blood, was used for total RNA extraction.

The sequence was obtained from a female donor in good health. Some clones in this sample may be carry-over from other donors' samples. The chain has TRBV4-1 and TRBJ2-1, with 8 positions matching TRBD2. Specimen: whole blood. The CDR3 DNA reads as TGCGCCAGCAGCCGCGGAGAGCGGGGGCGTATCTACAATGAGCAGTTCTTC. It is translated as CASSRGERGRIYNEQFF.